The 26 T cell receptor beta chains listed next were all sequenced from one sample in a study of blood T cell repertoires in COVID-19. This table comes from immunoSEQ multiplex PCR, and its TCRdb copy is limited to in-frame clones, with some not included. Found here are fewer than 350,000 clones, 70% to 90% of them singletons; the top ten hold roughly 2%. Input material: PBMCs or T cells enriched from blood (not recorded which). The receptors were gathered from a man younger than 40 who had recovered from COVID-19.

The chain is built from TRBV5-8 and TRBJ2-2; D possibly corresponds to TRBD1 (6 bases). V was trimmed by 0 bases and J by 3 bases, leaving 9 bases between them. The germline V gene has CDR1 SGHTS and CDR2 YDEGEE. The CDR3 has 15 residues. This chain's CDR3 is CASSLETGYTGELFF. CDR3 DNA: TGTGCCAGCAGCTTGGAGACAGGCTACACCGGGGAGCTGTTTTTT.

The V gene is TRBV9, the J gene TRBJ2-6; no clear D gene. The germline V gene has CDR1 SGDLS and CDR2 YYNGEE. The V end lost 4 bases, the J end lost 3 bases, and 17 bases lay between the germline ends. The CDR3 is 17 residues long. The CDR3 nucleotides are TGTGCCAGCAGCTCGCAGATTATGGTTGGTGGGGCCAACGTCCTGACTTTC. This encodes CASSSQIMVGGANVLTF.

The rearrangement uses TRBV29-1 and TRBJ1-2, with TRBD1 matching over 11 bases. Germline CDR1 reads SQVTM; CDR2 reads ANQGSEA. V lost 2 bases, J lost 8 bases, and 7 bases stayed unmatched. CDR3 size: 14 residues. The CDR3 region has the DNA TGCAGCGTTGAAACTGGACAGGGGGCATGGGGCTACACCTTC. It is translated as CSVETGQGAWGYTF.

J is TRBJ1-5 and V is TRBV5-1, with D perhaps TRBD1 (5 bases). Between the trimmed V and J ends, which lost 4 bases and 5 bases, there was a span of 13 bases. In germline, CDR1 is SGHRS, CDR2 YFSETQ. The CDR3 is 14 amino acids. CDR3 in amino acids: CASSVGTGDQPQHF. CDR3 nucleotides: TGCGCCAGCAGCGTAGGGACGGGGGATCAGCCCCAGCATTTT.

The gene calls are TRBV19 and TRBJ1-2; no definite D call. The CDR3 consists of 13 residues. CDR1 is LNHDA and CDR2 is SQIVND in the germline V gene (reference sequence). The V end was cut by 6 bases, the J end by 2 bases, with 10 bases between. CDR3 protein: CASRSSGNYGYTF. The CDR3 nucleotides are TGTGCCAGTAGATCTAGTGGAAACTATGGCTACACCTTC. Using reference TRBV19 and TRBJ1-2 for the parts outside the CDR3, the full variable domain is DGGITQSPKYLFRKEGQNVTLSCEQNLNHDAMYWYRQDPGQGLRLIYYSQIVNDFQKGDIAEGYSVSREKKESFPLTVTSAQKNPTAFYLCASRSSGNYGYTFGSGTRLTVV.

A remark on this clone: The junction shows a germline mismatch at one end, possibly a read error. The chain uses TRBV7-7 and TRBJ2-3; 8 bases are shared with TRBD2. This CDR3 comprises 14 residues. Germline V gene data show CDR1 as SSHAT and CDR2 as FNYEAQ (reference sequence). Written as DNA, the CDR3 is TGTGCTAGCAGCGCAACGGGGGGGTCGGATACGCAGTATTTT. Its protein product is CASSATGGSDTQYF.

The CDR3 nucleotides are TGTGCCAGCAGCTTTGGGGACACCATCACCGGGGAGCTGTTTTTT. It yields the protein CASSFGDTITGELFF. The gene calls are TRBV5-6 and TRBJ2-2, with D possibly TRBD1 on 6 matching bases. The CDR3 contains 15 residues. The germline gives CDR1 SGHDT, CDR2 YYEEEE. The ends were cut back, 2 bases at V and 4 bases at J, with 12 bases in the middle.

V usage is TRBV6-2 or TRBV6-3 and J usage is TRBJ2-3; the D is unclear. Germline V gene lookup returns CDR1 MNHEY and CDR2 SVGEGT. Trimming left V 0 bases short and J 4 bases short, with 11 bases between. The CDR3 extends over 15 amino acids. CDR3: CASSYSAAAADTQYF. CDR3 nucleotide sequence: TGTGCCAGCAGTTACTCCGCTGCGGCTGCAGATACGCAGTATTTT.

This rearrangement joins TRBV7-3 to TRBJ2-2, with D maybe TRBD2 (6 bases). CDR1 SGHTA and CDR2 FQGTGA come from the germline V gene. This CDR3 is 16 amino acids long. Trimming removed 1 base at V and 0 bases at J, with 9 bases between. CDR3 nucleotide sequence: TGTGCCAGCAGCTTAATGGGGGGTTCGAACACCGGGGAGCTGTTTTTT. Amino acid sequence: CASSLMGGSNTGELFF.

J is TRBJ1-3 and V is TRBV5-4, with 8 bases lining up with TRBD1. The CDR3 is made up of 18 amino acids. The germline V gene encodes CDR1 SGHNT and CDR2 YYREEE (reference sequence). Trimming cost V 0 bases and J 0 bases; bases outside gene matches: 8. CDR3 in amino acids: CASSLAGAGGVSGNTIYF. The CDR3 DNA follows: TGTGCCAGCAGCTTGGCCGGGGCAGGGGGCGTCTCTGGAAACACCATATATTTT.

This chain links TRBV7-3 with TRBJ2-2; 9 bases align to TRBD2. CDR3 length equals 20 residues. Trimming cost V 5 bases and J 2 bases; bases outside gene matches: 18. Germline CDR1 SGHTA, CDR2 FQGTGA. The CDR3 here is CASSPAAGGVSPSNTGELFF. The CDR3 coding sequence is TGTGCCAGCAGCCCGGCTGCGGGGGGGGTAAGCCCCTCCAACACCGGGGAGCTGTTTTTT.

The chain recombines TRBV19 with TRBJ2-3; TRBD1 is a possible D gene (6 bases). CDR1 and CDR2 from the germline V gene are LNHDA and SQIVND (reference sequence). V lost 6 bases, J lost 3 bases, and 7 bases lay in between. This CDR3 region has 12 residues. The CDR3 coding sequence is TGTGCCAGTAGGCAGGGGACAGATACGCAGTATTTT. Its protein is CASRQGTDTQYF.

This chain links TRBV10-3 with TRBJ1-1, with a tentative D call TRBD1 (6 bases). Germline V lookup: CDR1 ENHRY, CDR2 SYGVKD. This CDR3 contains 14 residues. V gave up 5 bases and J gave up 4 bases, with 14 bases separating them. As DNA, the CDR3 is TGTGCCATCAGTCCAAGACAGGACGGCACTGAAGCTTTCTTT. This translates into CAISPRQDGTEAFF.

The chain has TRBV30 and TRBJ2-7; 8 bases match TRBD2. In germline, CDR1 is GTSNPN, CDR2 SVGIG (reference sequence). This CDR3 spans 13 amino acids. V was clipped by 1 base and J by 2 bases; unmatched bases: 1. DNA for the CDR3: TGTGCCTGGAGTGCGGGGGGGCCCTACGAGCAGTACTTC. It specifies CAWSAGGPYEQYF.

This clone was recorded only once. This rearrangement joins TRBV3-1 (or the pseudogene TRBV3-2) to TRBJ2-3; a possible D gene is TRBD1 (6 bases). The germline V gene has CDR1 LGHDT and CDR2 YNNKEL (reference sequence). The CDR3 totals 14 residues. Trimming removed 1 base from V and 4 bases from J, with 9 bases in between. The CDR3 sequence: CASSQVWGPDTQYF. In nucleotides, the CDR3 is TGTGCCAGCAGCCAAGTGTGGGGGCCAGATACGCAGTATTTT.

This clone was seen more than once but under ten times. The chain couples TRBV5-6 to TRBJ1-6; D might be TRBD1 (5 bases). Germline V gene lookup returns CDR1 SGHDT and CDR2 YYEEEE. V dropped 4 bases and J dropped 12 bases, with 14 bases sitting between them. The CDR3 runs to 13 residues. The CDR3 DNA sequence: TGTGCCAGCAGCCCAGGGCCCCAGGGACCCCTCCACTTT. As protein: CASSPGPQGPLHF. Filled out from reference TRBV5-6 and TRBJ1-6, the complete variable domain reads DAGVTQSPTHLIKTRGQQVTLRCSPKSGHDTVSWYQQALGQGPQFIFQYYEEEERQRGNFPDRFSGHQFPNYSSELNVNALLLGDSALYLCASSPGPQGPLHFGNGTRLTVT.

This rearrangement joins TRBV5-1 to TRBJ2-7, with D maybe TRBD2 (6 bases). Trimming cost V 0 bases and J 1 base, with 8 bases left between them. Per germline, CDR1 SGHRS and CDR2 YFSETQ. This CDR3 has 14 amino acids. The CDR3: CASSLVADSYEQYF. In DNA, the CDR3 is TGCGCCAGCAGCTTGGTAGCGGATTCCTACGAGCAGTACTTC.

The chain recombines TRBV11-2 with TRBJ1-2; 7 bases are a match to TRBD1. This CDR3 is built from 13 residues. The J segment lost 6 bases and the V segment lost 6 bases, leaving 7 bases of the junction unmatched. CDR1 SGHAT and CDR2 FQNNGV come from the germline V gene. The chain's CDR3 is CASRKQGTNGYTF. CDR3 coding DNA: TGTGCCAGCAGGAAACAGGGGACCAATGGCTACACCTTC.

The chain is built from TRBV5-4 and TRBJ2-2; D is ambiguous. This CDR3 comprises 12 residues. The V end was cut by 2 bases, the J end by 6 bases, with 5 bases between. The germline gives CDR1 SGHNT, CDR2 YYREEE (reference sequence). The CDR3 sequence: CASSFVAGELFF. CDR3 in DNA: TGTGCCAGCAGCTTTGTCGCCGGGGAGCTGTTTTTT.

J is TRBJ2-1 and V is TRBV6-9, with D perhaps TRBD2 (7 bases). The V gene lost 3 bases and the J gene lost 4 bases, with 13 bases spanning the gap. The germline V gene has CDR1 MNHGY and CDR2 SVAAGI. CDR3 length: 15 amino acids. CDR3 DNA: TGTGCCAGCAGTTACGGTAGGGGGGGTTACAATGAGCAGTTCTTC. This encodes CASSYGRGGYNEQFF.

Turning to this clone: The sample holds other DNA sequences that translate to the same CDR3. The V gene is TRBV2, the J gene TRBJ1-3; D gene unclear. The V end lost 5 bases, the J end lost 4 bases, and 6 bases lay between the germline ends. From germline, CDR1 is SNHLY and CDR2 FYNNEI. The CDR3 is 12 amino acids. Here the CDR3 reads CASSLRGNTIYF. DNA of the CDR3: TGTGCCAGCAGTCTCAGGGGAAACACCATATATTTT.

This chain connects TRBV6-5 to TRBJ1-2; D is unclear. Germline lookup yields CDR1 MNHEY and CDR2 SVGAGI. Trimming removed 10 bases from V and 10 bases from J, with 13 bases in between. The CDR3 loop spans 10 amino acids. CDR3: CATQVADYTF. CDR3 DNA sequence: TGTGCCACGCAGGTTGCTGACTACACCTTC.

This chain links TRBV6-4 with TRBJ2-2; D may be TRBD1 (5 bases). The CDR3 is 15 amino acids. CDR1 and CDR2 from the germline V gene are MRHNA and SNTAGT. V lost 2 bases, J lost 6 bases, and 13 bases lay in between. This CDR3 reads CASSDTQGSPGELFF. The CDR3 coding sequence is TGTGCCAGCAGTGACACCCAGGGAAGTCCCGGGGAGCTGTTTTTT.

The chain carries TRBV19 and TRBJ1-3, with a weak D call TRBD1 (5 bases). The germline V gene has CDR1 LNHDA and CDR2 SQIVND (reference sequence). The ends were cut back, 5 bases at V and 4 bases at J, with 15 bases in the middle. CDR3 length equals 15 residues. CDR3 region: CASSPPTVRGNTIYF. CDR3 nucleotide sequence: TGTGCCAGTAGTCCGCCGACAGTTAGAGGAAACACCATATATTTT.

This chain joins TRBV14 and TRBJ2-2; D not certain. CDR3 size: 13 residues. V dropped 2 bases and J dropped 7 bases, with 8 bases sitting between them. Germline values: CDR1 SGHDN, CDR2 FVKESK. As DNA, the CDR3 is TGTGCCAGCAGCCAATTAAACTACGGGGAGCTGTTTTTT. Translating gives CASSQLNYGELFF. Variable domain in full (rest from reference TRBV14 and TRBJ2-2): EAGVTQFPSHSVIEKGQTVTLRCDPISGHDNLYWYRRVMGKEIKFLLHFVKESKQDESGMPNNRFLAERTGGTYSTLKVQPAELEDSGVYFCASSQLNYGELFFGEGSRLTVL.

The chain employs TRBV4-1 and TRBJ2-7; perhaps TRBD2 as D (5 bases). V was trimmed by 4 bases and J by 4 bases, leaving 11 bases between them. CDR3 length equals 13 residues. Germline V gene data show CDR1 as MGHRA and CDR2 as YSYEKL. CDR3 region: CASSPQGGYEQYF. For the CDR3, the DNA is TGCGCCAGCAGCCCCCAAGGAGGATACGAGCAGTACTTC.